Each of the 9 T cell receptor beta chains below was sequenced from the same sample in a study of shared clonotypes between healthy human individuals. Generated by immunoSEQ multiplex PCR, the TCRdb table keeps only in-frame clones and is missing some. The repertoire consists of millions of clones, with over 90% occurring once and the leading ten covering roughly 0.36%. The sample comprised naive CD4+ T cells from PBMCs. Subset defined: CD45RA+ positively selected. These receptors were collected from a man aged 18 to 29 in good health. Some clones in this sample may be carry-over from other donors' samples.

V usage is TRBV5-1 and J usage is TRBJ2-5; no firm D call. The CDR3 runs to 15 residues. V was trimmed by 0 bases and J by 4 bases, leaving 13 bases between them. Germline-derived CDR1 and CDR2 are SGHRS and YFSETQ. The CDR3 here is CASSLVIGMIETQYF. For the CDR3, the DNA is TGCGCCAGCAGCTTGGTGATTGGGATGATAGAGACCCAGTACTTC.

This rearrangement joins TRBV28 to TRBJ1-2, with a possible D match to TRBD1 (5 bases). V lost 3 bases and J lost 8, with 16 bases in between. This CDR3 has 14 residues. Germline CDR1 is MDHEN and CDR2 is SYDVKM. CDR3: CASSLVRVIGGYTF. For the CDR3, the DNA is TGTGCCAGCAGTTTGGTCAGGGTAATTGGGGGCTACACCTTC.

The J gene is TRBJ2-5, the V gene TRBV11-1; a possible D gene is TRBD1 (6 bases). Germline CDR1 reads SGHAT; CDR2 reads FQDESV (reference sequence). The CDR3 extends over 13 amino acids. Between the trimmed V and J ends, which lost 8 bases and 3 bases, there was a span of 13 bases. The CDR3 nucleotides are TGTGCCAGCTCTGGGACACTTAAAGAGACCCAGTACTTC. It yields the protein CASSGTLKETQYF. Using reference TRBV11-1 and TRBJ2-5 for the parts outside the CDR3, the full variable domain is EAEVAQSPRYKITEKSQAVAFWCDPISGHATLYWYRQILGQGPELLVQFQDESVVDDSQLPKDRFSAERLKGVDSTLKIQPAELGDSAMYLCASSGTLKETQYFGPGTRLLVL.

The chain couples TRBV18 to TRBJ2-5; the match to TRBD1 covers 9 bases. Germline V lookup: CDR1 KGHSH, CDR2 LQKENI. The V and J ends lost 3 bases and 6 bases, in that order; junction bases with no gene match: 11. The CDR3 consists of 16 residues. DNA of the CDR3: TGTGCCAGCTCACCCCAGACCGGACAGGGGTTCCAGACCCAGTACTTC. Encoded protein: CASSPQTGQGFQTQYF.

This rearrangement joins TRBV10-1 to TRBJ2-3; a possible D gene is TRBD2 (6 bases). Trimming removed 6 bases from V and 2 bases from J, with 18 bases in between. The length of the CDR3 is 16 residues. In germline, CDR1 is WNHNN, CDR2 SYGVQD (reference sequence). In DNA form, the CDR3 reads TGCGCCAGCAGCAAAGGCGGCGGGATCTACACAGATACGCAGTATTTT. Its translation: CASSKGGGIYTDTQYF.

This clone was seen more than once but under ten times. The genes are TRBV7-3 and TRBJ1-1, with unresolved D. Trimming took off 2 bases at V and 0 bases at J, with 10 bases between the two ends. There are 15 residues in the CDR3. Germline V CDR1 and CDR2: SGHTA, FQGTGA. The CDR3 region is CASSLGGTVNTEAFF. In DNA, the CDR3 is TGTGCCAGCAGCTTAGGTGGCACCGTGAACACTGAAGCTTTCTTT. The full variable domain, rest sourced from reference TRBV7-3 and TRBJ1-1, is GAGVSQTPSNKVTEKGKYVELRCDPISGHTALYWYRQSLGQGPEFLIYFQGTGAADDSGLPNDRFFAVRPEGSVSTLKIQRTERGDSAVYLCASSLGGTVNTEAFFGQGTRLTVV.

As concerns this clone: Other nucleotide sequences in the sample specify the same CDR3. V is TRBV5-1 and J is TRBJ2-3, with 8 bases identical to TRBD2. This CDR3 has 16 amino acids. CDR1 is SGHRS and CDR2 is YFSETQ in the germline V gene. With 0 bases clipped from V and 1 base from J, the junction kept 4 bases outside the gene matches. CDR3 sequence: CASSLATSGRTDTQYF. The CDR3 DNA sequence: TGCGCCAGCAGCTTGGCAACTAGCGGCCGCACAGATACGCAGTATTTT.

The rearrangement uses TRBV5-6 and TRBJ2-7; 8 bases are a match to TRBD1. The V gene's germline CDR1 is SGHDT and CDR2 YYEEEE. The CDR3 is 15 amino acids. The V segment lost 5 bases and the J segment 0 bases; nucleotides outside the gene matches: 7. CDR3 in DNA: TGTGCCAGCAGTTCCGGGACAGGAAGCTCCTACGAGCAGTACTTC. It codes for CASSSGTGSSYEQYF.

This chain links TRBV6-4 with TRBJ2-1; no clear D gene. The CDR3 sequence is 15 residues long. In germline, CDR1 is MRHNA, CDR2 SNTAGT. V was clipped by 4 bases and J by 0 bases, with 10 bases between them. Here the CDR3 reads CASSGESSSYNEQFF. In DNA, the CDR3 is TGTGCCAGCAGTGGCGAGTCGAGCTCCTACAATGAGCAGTTCTTC.